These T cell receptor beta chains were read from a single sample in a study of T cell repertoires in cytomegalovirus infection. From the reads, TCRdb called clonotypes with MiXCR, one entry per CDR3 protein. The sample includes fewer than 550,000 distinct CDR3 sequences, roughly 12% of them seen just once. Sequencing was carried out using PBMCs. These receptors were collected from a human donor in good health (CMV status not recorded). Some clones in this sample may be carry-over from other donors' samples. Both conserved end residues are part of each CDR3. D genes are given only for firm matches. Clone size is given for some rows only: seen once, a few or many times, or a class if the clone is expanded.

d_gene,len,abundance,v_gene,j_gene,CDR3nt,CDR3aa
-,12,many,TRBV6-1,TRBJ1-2,TGTGCCAGCAGTGAACTCCCTTATGGCTACACCTTC,CASSELPYGYTF
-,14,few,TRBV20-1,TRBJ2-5,TGCAGTGCTCAGACCCCCCGAGATCTAGAGACCCAGTACTTC,CSAQTPRDLETQYF
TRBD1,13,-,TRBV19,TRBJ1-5,TGTGCCACGAGGGACAGGGACAATCAGCCCCAGCATTTT,CATRDRDNQPQHF
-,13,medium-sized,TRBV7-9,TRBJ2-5,TGTGCCAGCAGATGGGGAGGCGATGAGACCCAGTACTTC,CASRWGGDETQYF
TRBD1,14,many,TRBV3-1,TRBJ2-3,TGTGCCAGCAGCCCAAGACAGGGAACAGATACGCAGTATTTT,CASSPRQGTDTQYF
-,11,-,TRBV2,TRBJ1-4,TGTGCCAGCAGTGTGGATGAAAAACTGTTTTTT,CASSVDEKLFF
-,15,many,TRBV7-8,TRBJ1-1,TGTGCCAGCAGCTTAGGGCGACCAGGGGTGAATGAAGCTTTCTTT,CASSLGRPGVNEAFF
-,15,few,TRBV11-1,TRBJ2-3,TGTGCCAGCAGCGCCGGAGTGTCGAGGGGGGATACGCAGTATTTT,CASSAGVSRGDTQYF
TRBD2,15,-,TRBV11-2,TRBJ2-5,TGTGCCAGCAGGTCACTAGCGGGGTACCAAGAGACCCAGTACTTC,CASRSLAGYQETQYF
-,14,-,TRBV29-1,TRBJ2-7,TGCAGCGTTAAGAGTGGTGGGGGTCCCTACGAGCAGTACTTC,CSVKSGGGPYEQYF
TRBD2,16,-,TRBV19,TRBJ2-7,TGTGCCAGTAGTATAATGGGCGGGAGGGCCCTCGACGAGCAGTACTTC,CASSIMGGRALDEQYF
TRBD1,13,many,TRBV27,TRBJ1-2,TGTGCCAGCATGGGGACAGAGAACTATGGCTACACCTTC,CASMGTENYGYTF
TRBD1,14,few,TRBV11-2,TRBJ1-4,TGTGCCAGCAGCCAGCGACAGGGCGACGAAAAACTGTTTTTT,CASSQRQGDEKLFF
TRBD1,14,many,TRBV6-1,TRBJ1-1,TGTGCCAGCAGTCAGCAGGGGGGGAACACTGAAGCTTTCTTT,CASSQQGGNTEAFF
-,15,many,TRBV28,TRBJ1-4,TGTGCCAGCAGCCTGCCCCGGGCAGGTAATGAAAAACTGTTTTTT,CASSLPRAGNEKLFF
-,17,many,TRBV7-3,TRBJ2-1,TGTGCCAGCAGCTCCGTAAGAAGGGGGAGAGGAGGCGATGAGCAGTTCTTC,CASSSVRRGRGGDEQFF
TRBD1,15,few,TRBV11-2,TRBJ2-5,TGTGCCAGCAGCTTTGACAGGGGGCATCTCGAGACCCAGTACTTC,CASSFDRGHLETQYF
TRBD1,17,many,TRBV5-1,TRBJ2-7,TGCGCCAGCAGCTTGAGAAGGGACAGGGGTTCGGCCTACGAGCAGTACTTC,CASSLRRDRGSAYEQYF
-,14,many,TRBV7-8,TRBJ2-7,TGTGCCAGCAGCTTCGGGGCAAAGGGTTCTGAGCAGTACTTC,CASSFGAKGSEQYF
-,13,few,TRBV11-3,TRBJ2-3,TGTGCCAGCAGCTCCTCAGTAGCAGATACGCAGTATTTT,CASSSSVADTQYF
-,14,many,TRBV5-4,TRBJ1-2,TGTGCCAGCAGCTTGCCCCCGGGGACCTATGGCTACACCTTC,CASSLPPGTYGYTF
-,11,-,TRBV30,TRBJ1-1,TGTGCCTCTCACCTCATGGGTGAAGCTTTCTTT,CASHLMGEAFF
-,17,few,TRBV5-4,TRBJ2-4,TGTGCCAGCAGCTTGGAAACCAGGGCGAGAGCCAAAAACATTCAGTACTTC,CASSLETRARAKNIQYF
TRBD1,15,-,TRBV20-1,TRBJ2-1,TGCAGTGCAAGGACAGGTTTGAGCTCCTACAATGAGCAGTTCTTC,CSARTGLSSYNEQFF
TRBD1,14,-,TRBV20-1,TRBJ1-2,TGCAGTGCTACGAGCGCAGGGGGCAACTATGGCTACACCTTC,CSATSAGGNYGYTF
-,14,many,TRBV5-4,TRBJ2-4,TGTGCCAGCAGCTTAGCGGGCTTAAAAAACATTCAGTACTTC,CASSLAGLKNIQYF
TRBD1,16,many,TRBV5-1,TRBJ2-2,TGCGCCAGCAGCCTCCCCGGGACAGGAGGCACCGGGGAGCTGTTTTTT,CASSLPGTGGTGELFF
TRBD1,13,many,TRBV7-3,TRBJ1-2,TGTGCCAGCAGCCAGGGACAGGGTGCTGGCTACACCTTC,CASSQGQGAGYTF
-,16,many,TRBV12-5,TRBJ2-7,TGTGCTAGTGGTTTGGTAGGGCCCCAGGGTTCCAGCGAGCAGTACTTC,CASGLVGPQGSSEQYF
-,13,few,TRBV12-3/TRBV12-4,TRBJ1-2,TGTGCCAGCAGGGTAGGGGCAGGGTATGGCTACACCTTC,CASRVGAGYGYTF
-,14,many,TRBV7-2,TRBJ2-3,TGTGCCAGCAGCTTATTACAGGTCAAAGATACGCAGTATTTT,CASSLLQVKDTQYF
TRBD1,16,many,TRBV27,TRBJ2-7,TGTGCCAGCAGGAGAACAGGGGGCGAAGGATCCTACGAGCAGTACTTC,CASRRTGGEGSYEQYF
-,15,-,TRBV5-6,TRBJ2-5,TGTGCCAGCAGCTTGGACGGGAGACGAAAAGAGACCCAGTACTTC,CASSLDGRRKETQYF
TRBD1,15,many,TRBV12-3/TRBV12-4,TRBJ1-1,TGTGCCAGCAGTTTCAGAGGGACAGGGACCACTGAAGCTTTCTTT,CASSFRGTGTTEAFF
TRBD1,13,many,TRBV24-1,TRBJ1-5,TGTGCCACCAGTGAACAGGGGAATCAGCCCCAGCATTTT,CATSEQGNQPQHF
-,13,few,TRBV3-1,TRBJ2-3,TGTGCCAGCAGCCTCTCCGATGAGGATACGCAGTATTTT,CASSLSDEDTQYF